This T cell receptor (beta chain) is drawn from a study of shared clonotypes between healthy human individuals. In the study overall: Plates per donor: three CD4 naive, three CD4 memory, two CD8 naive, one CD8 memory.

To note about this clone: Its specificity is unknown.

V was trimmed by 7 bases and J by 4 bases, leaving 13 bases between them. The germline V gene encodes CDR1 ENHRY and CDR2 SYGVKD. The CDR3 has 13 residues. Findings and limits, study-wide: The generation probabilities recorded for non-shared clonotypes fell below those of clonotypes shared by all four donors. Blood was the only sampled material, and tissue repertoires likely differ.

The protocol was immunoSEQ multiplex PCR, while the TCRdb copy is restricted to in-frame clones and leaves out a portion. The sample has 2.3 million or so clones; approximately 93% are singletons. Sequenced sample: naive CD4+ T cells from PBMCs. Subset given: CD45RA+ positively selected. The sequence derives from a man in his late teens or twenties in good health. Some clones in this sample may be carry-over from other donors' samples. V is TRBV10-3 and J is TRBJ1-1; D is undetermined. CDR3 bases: TGTGCCATCACCCAGGATTCCCGCACTGAAGCTTTCTTT. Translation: CAITQDSRTEAFF.